This TCR beta chain was sequenced in a study of tumor and adjacent non-tumor tissue in lung cancer. Turning to the study itself: Each sample yielded roughly 4 million productive TCRbeta reads on average.

Whole-study findings and limits: Significantly higher TCR diversity was found in tumor than normal lung.

RNA was extracted from bulk tissue without any cell sorting. This clonotype came up a few times. Antigen specificity is unknown. Trimming stripped 5 bases from V and 5 bases from J, with 10 bases between. CDR1 and CDR2 from the germline V gene are SGHKS and YYEKEE (reference sequence). The CDR3 is made up of 12 amino acids. The library came from three nested PCR rounds adapted from ARM-PCR protocols. TCRdb analysed the multiplex PCR reads with MiXCR anew, one entry per CDR3 protein. The profile covers over 130,000 distinct CDR3 sequences, with roughly 66% appearing a single time and approximately 18% taken by the ten largest.

The sequence was obtained from a man in his sixties with small cell lung cancer. The sample taken for sequencing was lung tumor tissue. J is TRBJ2-5 and V is TRBV5-5; D possibly corresponds to TRBD1 (5 bases). CDR3 region: CASRTVRETQYF. The CDR3 DNA reads as TGTGCCAGCAGGACAGTTAGGGAGACCCAGTACTTC.